These 32 T cell receptor beta chains share one sample of origin, sequenced in a study of blood T cell repertoires in COVID-19. Some clones are missing from TCRdb's copy, which holds only in-frame ones; the method was immunoSEQ multiplex PCR. The sample holds about 120,000 clones, over 75% seen once. The specimen sequenced was peripheral blood. These receptors were obtained from a middle-aged man with acute or convalescent COVID-19.

V gene TRBV10-1 combines with J gene TRBJ1-5; D gene uncertain. CDR1 WNHNN and CDR2 SYGVQD come from the germline V gene (reference sequence). This CDR3 contains 13 residues. V dropped 0 bases and J dropped 4 bases, with 4 bases sitting between them. The CDR3 coding sequence is TGCGCCAGCAGTGAGTCCAGTAATCAGCCCCAGCATTTT. This gives the protein CASSESSNQPQHF.

The V call is TRBV10-3, the J call TRBJ2-1; 7 nucleotides align to TRBD2. The ends lost 4 bases at V and 9 bases at J; junction bases unmatched: 12. Germline-derived CDR1 and CDR2 are ENHRY and SYGVKD. The CDR3 totals 15 residues. DNA for the CDR3: TGTGCCATCAGTGGACTAGCCACCGGGAGTACTGAGCAGTTCTTC. Protein: CAISGLATGSTEQFF.

A remark on this clone: The same CDR3 can be traced to other DNA sequences in this sample. CDR3 DNA sequence: TGTGCCAGTTCTGAGGGGGGGGCGGATACGCAGTATTTT. This gives the protein CASSEGGADTQYF. The chain has TRBV12-3 or TRBV12-4 and TRBJ2-3; the D gene is possibly TRBD2 (7 bases). CDR3 length: 13 amino acids. The germline V and J ends were trimmed by 9 bases and 6 bases, with 16 bases remaining between them.

V gene TRBV5-1 combines with J gene TRBJ2-6; 9 nucleotides align to TRBD1. Germline V gives CDR1 SGHRS, CDR2 YFSETQ. J was trimmed by 0 bases and V by 5 bases; bases with no gene match: 3. This CDR3 has 16 residues. The CDR3 spells CASRGQGFSGANVLTF. The CDR3, as DNA: TGCGCCAGCAGGGGACAGGGATTCTCTGGGGCCAACGTCCTGACTTTC.

This clone was seen a handful of times. V usage is TRBV6-5 and J usage is TRBJ1-4, with 12 bases identical to TRBD1. CDR3 length: 13 amino acids. J gave up 10 bases and V 8 bases, and 5 bases lay outside the gene matches. Per the germline V gene, CDR1 is MNHEY and CDR2 is SVGAGI. The CDR3 reads CASQGQGAGKLFF. The CDR3 nucleotides read TGTGCCAGCCAGGGACAGGGGGCAGGAAAACTGTTTTTT.

The chain combines TRBV3-1 (or the pseudogene TRBV3-2) with TRBJ2-5, with TRBD2 matching over 8 bases. There are 17 residues in the CDR3. Looked up from germline, CDR1 is LGHDT and CDR2 is YNNKEL (reference sequence). Trimming removed 4 bases from V and 5 bases from J; junction bases left unmatched: 15. The CDR3 is CASSPGERGKNRETQYF. DNA of the CDR3: TGTGCCAGCAGCCCTGGAGAGCGGGGGAAAAATCGGGAGACCCAGTACTTC.

Only a few counts were recorded for this clone. This chain uses TRBV6-1 with TRBJ2-7, with D possibly being TRBD1 (5 bases). The CDR3 is made up of 17 amino acids. Between the trimmed V and J ends, which lost 2 bases and 4 bases, there was a span of 21 bases. Germline loops: CDR1 MNHNS, CDR2 SASEGT. For the CDR3, the DNA is TGTGCCAGCAGTGAAAGGGGTGATTTGTCCCCCTTTTACGAGCAGTACTTC. Protein sequence: CASSERGDLSPFYEQYF.

This chain links TRBV24-1 with TRBJ2-1; 10 bases fit TRBD2. CDR1 is KGHDR, CDR2 SFDVKD, per germline. The CDR3 has 12 amino acids. J was trimmed by 16 bases and V by 4 bases; bases with no gene match: 6. CDR3 residues: CATSELAGMGFF. As DNA, the CDR3 is TGTGCCACCAGTGAACTAGCGGGAATGGGCTTCTTC.

The chain joins TRBV10-3 to TRBJ2-6, with TRBD1 matching over 7 bases. Germline assignment: CDR1 ENHRY and CDR2 SYGVKD. The CDR3 length is 16 residues. J gave up 1 base and V 6 bases, and 6 bases lay outside the gene matches. Here the CDR3 DNA reads TGTGCCATCAGCTCGGACAGGCCTTCTGGGGCCAACGTCCTGACTTTC. Translated, it gives CAISSDRPSGANVLTF.

The chain uses TRBV7-9 and TRBJ1-2, with D possibly matching TRBD1 (5 bases). Germline V lookup: CDR1 SEHNR, CDR2 FQNEAQ (reference sequence). The germline V and J ends were trimmed by 5 bases and 7 bases, with 23 bases remaining between them. The CDR3 has 16 residues. CDR3 in amino acids: CASSTTPGRSGGGYTF. As DNA, the CDR3 is TGTGCCAGCAGCACTACCCCAGGGAGGTCGGGTGGTGGCTACACCTTC.

The V and J genes are TRBV6-6 and TRBJ2-3; weak D call: TRBD1 (6 bases). V was pared by 5 bases and J by 3 bases, with 15 bases between. This CDR3 spans 15 amino acids. Germline-derived CDR1 and CDR2 are MNHNY and SVGAGI (reference sequence). CDR3 residues: CASSAQGRGTDTQYF. As DNA, the CDR3 is TGTGCCAGCAGTGCCCAGGGGCGCGGAACAGATACGCAGTATTTT.

This clone was recorded only once. The chain is built from TRBV11-2 and TRBJ2-2; 12 positions agree with TRBD2. The germline gives CDR1 SGHAT, CDR2 FQNNGV. V dropped 5 bases and J dropped 7; count of bases not matched to a gene: 8. The CDR3 has 16 amino acids. As DNA, the CDR3 is TGTGCCAGCAGCCACCTGACTAGCGGGAGAGGCGGGGAGCTGTTTTTT. Translating it yields CASSHLTSGRGGELFF.

The rearrangement uses TRBV19 and TRBJ2-7, with 9 nucleotides matching TRBD1. With V trimmed by 7 bases and J by 4 bases, 8 bases remained unmatched. The germline V gene encodes CDR1 LNHDA and CDR2 SQIVND (reference sequence). The CDR3 totals 14 residues. The CDR3 DNA follows: TGTGCCAGTAACCCCGGGACAGGGAGTTACGAGCAGTACTTC. It specifies CASNPGTGSYEQYF.

The CDR3 loop is CAWSKVRGLVTQYF. The CDR3 nucleotides read TGTGCCTGGAGCAAGGTTAGGGGGCTGGTGACCCAGTACTTC. The chain combines TRBV30 with TRBJ2-5, with 7 bases matching TRBD1. The V segment lost 3 bases and the J segment 7 bases; nucleotides outside the gene matches: 11. Per germline, CDR1 GTSNPN and CDR2 SVGIG (reference sequence). This CDR3 is built from 14 residues. The full variable domain, with the rest looked up from reference TRBV30 and TRBJ2-5, is SQTIHQWPATLVQPVGSPLSLECTVEGTSNPNLYWYRQAAGRGLQLLFYSVGIGQISSEVPQNLSASRPQDRQFILSSKKLLLSDSGFYLCAWSKVRGLVTQYFGPGTRLLVL.

The table lists this clone with a few counts. Its ends do not fully match the called genes, so a read error is possible. The V and J genes are TRBV6-5 and TRBJ1-1; D not certain. This CDR3 has 13 amino acids. The germline CDR1 and CDR2 sequences are MNHEY and SVGAGI. CDR3 DNA sequence: TGTGCCAGCTCGGCACTTAGAAACAGTGAAGCTTTCTTT. Protein: CASSALRNSEAFF.

This rearrangement joins TRBV3-1 (or the pseudogene TRBV3-2) to TRBJ2-7, with D possibly TRBD2 on 5 matching bases. CDR3 length: 13 residues. V was pared by 1 base and J by 6 bases, with 10 bases between. CDR1 is LGHDT and CDR2 is YNNKEL in the germline V gene (reference sequence). CDR3 sequence (DNA): TGTGCCAGCAGCCAAGTCGAGGGTCGCGAGCAGTACTTC. It yields the protein CASSQVEGREQYF.

The V gene is TRBV5-6, the J gene TRBJ1-2; no firm D call. The length of the CDR3 is 14 residues. Trimming took off 0 bases at V and 2 bases at J, with 8 bases between the two ends. Germline loops: CDR1 SGHDT, CDR2 YYEEEE. In DNA form, the CDR3 reads TGTGCCAGCAGCTTGGAACACAAAAACTATGGCTACACCTTC. It translates to CASSLEHKNYGYTF.

V gene TRBV6-2 or TRBV6-3 combines with J gene TRBJ2-7; 8 nucleotides line up with TRBD1. The V gene end was trimmed by 6 bases and the J gene end by 4 bases; junction bases not matched to a gene: 5. Germline CDR1 and CDR2: MNHEY and SVGEGT. The CDR3 runs to 13 residues. DNA for the CDR3: TGTGCCAGCAGCCGGGGACAGGCTTACGAGCAGTACTTC. Translating gives CASSRGQAYEQYF.

CDR3 coding DNA: TGCAGTGCTATTAGACAGGACGAGCAGTACTTC. Translation gives CSAIRQDEQYF. V usage is TRBV20-1 and J usage is TRBJ2-7; a possible D gene is TRBD1 (6 bases). Germline CDR1 DFQATT, CDR2 SNEGSKA (reference sequence). The CDR3 extends over 11 amino acids. Trimming removed 4 bases at V and 5 bases at J, with 9 bases between.

V gene TRBV5-1 combines with J gene TRBJ2-1, with TRBD2 identical over 7 bases. Germline CDR1 and CDR2: SGHRS and YFSETQ. There are 13 residues in the CDR3. The J segment lost 8 bases and the V segment lost 4 bases, leaving 6 bases of the junction unmatched. The CDR3 nucleotides are TGCGCCAGCAGCACTAACCGGGGGGATGAGCAGTTCTTC. This sequence encodes CASSTNRGDEQFF.

This chain uses TRBV11-3 with TRBJ2-5, with 10 bases lining up with TRBD1. The CDR3 is 15 amino acids. Germline V gene sequence: CDR1 SGHNT, CDR2 YENEEA. Unmatched junction bases numbered 7, after V lost 5 bases and J lost 4 bases. CDR3 loop: CASSPRGTGAETQYF. The DNA for the CDR3 is TGTGCCAGCAGCCCACGGGGGACAGGGGCAGAGACCCAGTACTTC.

The rearrangement joins TRBV2 to TRBJ1-4; TRBD1 aligns across 8 bases. This CDR3 is built from 14 residues. Germline V lookup: CDR1 SNHLY, CDR2 FYNNEI. V was pared by 5 bases and J by 8 bases, with 7 bases of the junction left unmatched. The CDR3 protein is CASSQTGVGEKLFF. Here the CDR3 DNA reads TGTGCCAGCAGTCAGACAGGGGTGGGCGAAAAACTGTTTTTT.

The CDR3 region has the DNA TGCGCCAGCAGCCTAGACTTGAGCTCCTACAATGAGCAGTTCTTC. This encodes CASSLDLSSYNEQFF. V and J are TRBV5-1 and TRBJ2-1; no definite D call. V was pared by 4 bases and J by 0 bases, with 11 bases between. This CDR3 is built from 15 residues. Germline V gene data show CDR1 as SGHRS and CDR2 as YFSETQ.

The chain carries TRBV6-5 and TRBJ1-1; no clear D gene. Deletions cut 2 bases from V and 4 bases from J, with 8 bases between. The CDR3 extends over 13 amino acids. Germline CDR1 reads MNHEY; CDR2 reads SVGAGI. CDR3 sequence: CASSYVRSTEAFF. CDR3 nucleotides: TGTGCCAGCAGTTACGTTCGGTCCACTGAAGCTTTCTTT.

The rearrangement uses TRBV6-5 and TRBJ2-5, with TRBD2 identical over 12 bases. CDR1 and CDR2 from the germline V gene are MNHEY and SVGAGI. This CDR3 is 15 amino acids long. Trimming at V came to 5 bases and at J to 2 bases, leaving 3 bases not matched to a gene. DNA of the CDR3: TGTGCCAGCAGTAGCGGGACTAGCGGGCAAGAGACCCAGTACTTC. Protein sequence: CASSSGTSGQETQYF.

J is TRBJ1-2 and V is TRBV12-3 or TRBV12-4; a possible D gene is TRBD1 (6 bases). The CDR3 runs 13 residues. Deletions cut 5 bases from V and 14 bases from J, with 21 bases between. The CDR3 region is CASSTSGGGQGTF. Here the CDR3 DNA reads TGTGCCAGCAGTACCTCTGGGGGGGGACAAGGGACCTTC.

This chain joins TRBV24-1 and TRBJ2-2, with a tentative D call TRBD1 (6 bases). CDR3 length equals 14 residues. Trimming shortened V by 5 bases and J by 4 bases, and 10 bases separated the two germline ends. Germline lookup yields CDR1 KGHDR and CDR2 SFDVKD. CDR3: CATSVEGGTGELFF. CDR3 nucleotide sequence: TGTGCCACCAGTGTTGAAGGGGGCACCGGGGAGCTGTTTTTT.

The chain joins TRBV4-2 to TRBJ2-1; 16 bases map to TRBD2. Trimming at V came to 0 bases and at J to 7 bases, leaving 6 bases not matched to a gene. CDR3 size: 18 residues. In germline, CDR1 is LGHNA, CDR2 YNFKEQ. The DNA for the CDR3 is TGTGCCAGCAGCCAAGATGAGGGACTAGCGGGAGGGTTGAATGAGCAGTTCTTC. It specifies CASSQDEGLAGGLNEQFF.

The chain carries TRBV27 and TRBJ2-1; 9 bases align to TRBD1. The V and J ends lost 8 bases and 6 bases, in that order; junction bases with no gene match: 5. Germline V gene data show CDR1 as MNHEY and CDR2 as SMNVEV (reference sequence). The CDR3 has 13 residues. CDR3: CASSTGGSNEQFF. The CDR3 coding sequence is TGTGCCAGCTCCACAGGGGGCAGCAATGAGCAGTTCTTC.

In this sample, this clone turned up once. The rearrangement joins TRBV19 to TRBJ2-1; the match to TRBD2 covers 16 bases. The CDR3 runs 18 residues. V was clipped by 4 bases and J by 11 bases; unmatched bases: 14. Looked up from germline, CDR1 is LNHDA and CDR2 is SQIVND (reference sequence). The CDR3 DNA reads TGTGCCAGTAGTAGTTCCGGGACTAGCGGGAGGGCCTCGGGTAAGCAGTTCTTC. It is translated as CASSSSGTSGRASGKQFF.

J is TRBJ2-2 and V is TRBV5-1, with TRBD2 as a possible D gene (5 bases). V shed 9 bases and J shed 6 bases, with 24 bases lying between them. Germline values: CDR1 SGHRS, CDR2 YFSETQ. The CDR3 runs 16 residues. This chain's CDR3 is CATRYGLYEGSGELFF. The CDR3, as DNA: TGCGCCACTAGGTATGGGCTGTATGAGGGCTCCGGGGAGCTGTTTTTT.

The genes are TRBV7-2 and TRBJ2-7, with TRBD2 matching over 8 bases. With V trimmed by 7 bases and J by 0 bases, 5 bases remained unmatched. Per germline, CDR1 SGHTA and CDR2 FQGNSA. The CDR3 has 14 residues. CDR3 coding DNA: TGTGCCAGCAAAGCGGGAGATATCTCCTACGAGCAGTACTTC. Translation: CASKAGDISYEQYF.